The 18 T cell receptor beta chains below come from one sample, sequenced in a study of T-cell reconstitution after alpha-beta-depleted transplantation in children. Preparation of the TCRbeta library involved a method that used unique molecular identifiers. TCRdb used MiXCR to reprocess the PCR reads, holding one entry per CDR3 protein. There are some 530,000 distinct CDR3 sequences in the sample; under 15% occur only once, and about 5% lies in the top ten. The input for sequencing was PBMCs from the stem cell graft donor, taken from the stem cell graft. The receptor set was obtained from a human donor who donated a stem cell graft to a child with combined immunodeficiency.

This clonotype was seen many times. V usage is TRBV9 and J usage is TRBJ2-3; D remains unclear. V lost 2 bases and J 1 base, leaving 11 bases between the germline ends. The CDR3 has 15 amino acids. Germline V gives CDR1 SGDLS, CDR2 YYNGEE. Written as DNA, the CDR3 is TGTGCCAGCAGCGTCGGACCCGACCGCACAGATACGCAGTATTTT. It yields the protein CASSVGPDRTDTQYF.

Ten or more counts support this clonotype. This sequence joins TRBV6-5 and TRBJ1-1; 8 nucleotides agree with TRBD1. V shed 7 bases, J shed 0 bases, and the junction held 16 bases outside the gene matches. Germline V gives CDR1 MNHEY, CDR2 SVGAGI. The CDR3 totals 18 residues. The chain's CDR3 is CASIQGAAKSRLNTEAFF. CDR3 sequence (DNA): TGTGCCAGCATTCAGGGGGCGGCGAAGTCCCGTTTGAACACTGAAGCTTTCTTT.

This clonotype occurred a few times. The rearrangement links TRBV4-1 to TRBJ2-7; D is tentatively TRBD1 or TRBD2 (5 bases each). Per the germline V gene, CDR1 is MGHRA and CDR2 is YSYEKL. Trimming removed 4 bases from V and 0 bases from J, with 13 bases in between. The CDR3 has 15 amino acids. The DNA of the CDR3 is TGCGCCAGCAGCCGACAATGGGGGAGCTCCTACGAGCAGTACTTC. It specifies CASSRQWGSSYEQYF.

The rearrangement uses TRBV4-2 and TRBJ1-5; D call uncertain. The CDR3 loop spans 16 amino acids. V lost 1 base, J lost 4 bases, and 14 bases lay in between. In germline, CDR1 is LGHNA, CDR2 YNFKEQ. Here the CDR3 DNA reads TGTGCCAGCAGCCAAGTGTCGGCAGAAATGAATCAGCCCCAGCATTTT. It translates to CASSQVSAEMNQPQHF.

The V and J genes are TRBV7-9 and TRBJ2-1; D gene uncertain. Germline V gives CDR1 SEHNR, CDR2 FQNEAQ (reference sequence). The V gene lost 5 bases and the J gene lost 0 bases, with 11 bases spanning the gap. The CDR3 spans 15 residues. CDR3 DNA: TGTGCCAGCAGCCCAGATTTCAGCTCCTACAATGAGCAGTTCTTC. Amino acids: CASSPDFSSYNEQFF.

The CDR3 reads CASSQPWTGGTGELFF. CDR3 sequence (DNA): TGCGCCAGCAGCCAACCCTGGACAGGGGGTACTGGGGAGCTGTTTTTT. The rearrangement uses TRBV4-1 and TRBJ2-2, with 10 bases identical to TRBD1. This CDR3 is built from 16 residues. Trimming took 2 bases from V and 8 from J; bases not matched to a gene: 8. From germline, CDR1 is MGHRA and CDR2 YSYEKL.

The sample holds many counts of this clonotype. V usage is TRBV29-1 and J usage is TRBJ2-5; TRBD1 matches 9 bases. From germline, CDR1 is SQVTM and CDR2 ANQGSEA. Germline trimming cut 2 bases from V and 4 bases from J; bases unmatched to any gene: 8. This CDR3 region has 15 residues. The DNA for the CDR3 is TGCAGCGTTGAAATGGACAGGGGAGTTGGAGAGACCCAGTACTTC. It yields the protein CSVEMDRGVGETQYF.

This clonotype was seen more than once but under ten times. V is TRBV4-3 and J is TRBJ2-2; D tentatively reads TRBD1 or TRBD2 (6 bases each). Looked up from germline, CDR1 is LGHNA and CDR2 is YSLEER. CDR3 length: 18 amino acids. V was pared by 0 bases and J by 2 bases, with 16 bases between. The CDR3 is CASSQDLAVGGNTGELFF. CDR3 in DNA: TGCGCCAGCAGCCAAGATTTGGCAGTGGGGGGCAACACCGGGGAGCTGTTTTTT.

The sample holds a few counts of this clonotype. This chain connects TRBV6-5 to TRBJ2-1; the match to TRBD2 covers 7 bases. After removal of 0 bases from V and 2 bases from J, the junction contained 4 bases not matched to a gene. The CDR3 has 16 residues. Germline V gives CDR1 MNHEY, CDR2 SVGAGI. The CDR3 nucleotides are TGTGCCAGCAGTTACTCCCCCGGGACTACCTACAATGAGCAGTTCTTC. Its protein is CASSYSPGTTYNEQFF.

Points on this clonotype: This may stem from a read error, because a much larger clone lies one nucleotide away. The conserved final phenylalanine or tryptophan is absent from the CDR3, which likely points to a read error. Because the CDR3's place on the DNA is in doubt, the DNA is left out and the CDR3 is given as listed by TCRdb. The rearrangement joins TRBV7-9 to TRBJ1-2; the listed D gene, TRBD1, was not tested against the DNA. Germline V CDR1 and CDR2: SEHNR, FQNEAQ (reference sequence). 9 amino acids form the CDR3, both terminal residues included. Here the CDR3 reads CASSLTPGC.

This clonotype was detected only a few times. In nucleotides, the CDR3 is TGTGCCAGCTCACCCCGACAGACCGGGGGCGAGCAGTACTTC. Its protein is CASSPRQTGGEQYF. This sequence joins TRBV18 and TRBJ2-7; a possible D gene is TRBD2 (6 bases). Germline CDR1 reads KGHSH; CDR2 reads LQKENI. V was clipped by 3 bases and J by 6 bases, with 15 bases between them. The CDR3 extends over 14 amino acids.

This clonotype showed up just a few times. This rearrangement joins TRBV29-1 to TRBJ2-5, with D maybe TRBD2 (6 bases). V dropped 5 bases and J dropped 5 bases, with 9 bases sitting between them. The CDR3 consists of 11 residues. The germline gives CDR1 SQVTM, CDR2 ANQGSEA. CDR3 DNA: TGCAGCGTTCAGGGACTTGAGACCCAGTACTTC. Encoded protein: CSVQGLETQYF.

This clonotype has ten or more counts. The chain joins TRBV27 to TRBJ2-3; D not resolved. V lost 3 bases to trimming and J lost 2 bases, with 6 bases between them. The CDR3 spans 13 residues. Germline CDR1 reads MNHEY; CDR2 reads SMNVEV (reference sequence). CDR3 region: CASSLAATDTQYF. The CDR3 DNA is TGTGCCAGCAGTTTGGCCGCCACAGATACGCAGTATTTT.

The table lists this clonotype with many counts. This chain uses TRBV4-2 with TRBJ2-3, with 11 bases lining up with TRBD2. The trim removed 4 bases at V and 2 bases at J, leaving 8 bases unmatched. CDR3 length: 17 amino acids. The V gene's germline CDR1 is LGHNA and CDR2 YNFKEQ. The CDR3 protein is CASSRLGTSGYTDTQYF. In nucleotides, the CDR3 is TGTGCCAGCAGCCGGCTCGGGACTAGCGGTTACACAGATACGCAGTATTTT.

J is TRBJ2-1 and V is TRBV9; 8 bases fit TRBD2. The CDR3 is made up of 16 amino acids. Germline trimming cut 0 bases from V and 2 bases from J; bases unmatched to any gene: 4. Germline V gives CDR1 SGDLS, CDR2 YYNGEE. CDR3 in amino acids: CASSVDQRGTYNEQFF. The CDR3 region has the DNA TGTGCCAGCAGCGTAGATCAGCGGGGGACCTACAATGAGCAGTTCTTC.

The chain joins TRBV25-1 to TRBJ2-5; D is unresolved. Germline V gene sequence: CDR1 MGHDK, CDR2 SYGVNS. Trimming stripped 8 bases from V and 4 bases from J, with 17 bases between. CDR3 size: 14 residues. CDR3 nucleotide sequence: TGTGCCAGCTCCCTTTGGGGTTTGGGAGAGACCCAGTACTTC. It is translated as CASSLWGLGETQYF.

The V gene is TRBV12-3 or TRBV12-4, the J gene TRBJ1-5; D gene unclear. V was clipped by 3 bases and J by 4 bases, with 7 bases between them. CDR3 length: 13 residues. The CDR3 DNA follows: TGTGCCAGCAGTTTTTCGCTAAATCAGCCCCAGCATTTT. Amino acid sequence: CASSFSLNQPQHF.

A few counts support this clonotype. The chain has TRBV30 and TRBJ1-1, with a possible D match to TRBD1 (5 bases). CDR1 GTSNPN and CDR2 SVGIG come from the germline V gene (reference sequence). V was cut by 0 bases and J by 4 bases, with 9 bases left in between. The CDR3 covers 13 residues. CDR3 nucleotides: TGTGCCTGGAGTGTACAGGTCAGCACTGAAGCTTTCTTT. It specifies CAWSVQVSTEAFF. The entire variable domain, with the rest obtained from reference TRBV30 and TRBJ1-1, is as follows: SQTIHQWPATLVQPVGSPLSLECTVEGTSNPNLYWYRQAAGRGLQLLFYSVGIGQISSEVPQNLSASRPQDRQFILSSKKLLLSDSGFYLCAWSVQVSTEAFFGQGTRLTVV.